This T cell receptor (beta chain) was profiled in a study of blood T cell repertoires in COVID-19. Study-level information: Some COVID-19 samples were acute and others convalescent; all came from the United States, Italy and Spain. In each case, the material was cDNA or gDNA derived from T cells, B-cell-depleted T cells, or PBMCs.

One Seattle source followed patients from active infection through their disease course. CDR1 and CDR2 (germline): SGHKS, YYEKEE (reference sequence). The junction had 10 bases not matched to a gene; V was cut back by 7 bases and J by 5 bases. There are 15 residues in the CDR3. TCRdb's copy holds only in-frame clones and misses some; the assay was immunoSEQ multiplex PCR. Of roughly 130,000 clones detected, more than 75% appear once; the ten largest clones hold about 4.5%. The sequence was collected from a man aged 55-75 years with COVID-19, enrolled during active disease. Sequenced sample: peripheral blood. This rearrangement joins TRBV5-5 to TRBJ2-1; 9 bases match TRBD1. The CDR3 nucleotides read TGTGCCAGCTTGCTATCCGGGACAGGGAACAATGAGCAGTTCTTC. It is translated as CASLLSGTGNNEQFF. Drawing the rest from reference TRBV5-5 and TRBJ2-1, the complete variable domain is DAGVTQSPTHLIKTRGQQVTLRCSPISGHKSVSWYQQVLGQGPQFIFQYYEKEERGRGNFPDRFSARQFPNYSSELNVNALLLGDSALYLCASLLSGTGNNEQFFGPGTRLTVL.